This passage covers 9 T cell receptor beta chains from one sample sequenced in a study of T cell changes during pregnancy in multiple sclerosis. The method was immunoSEQ multiplex PCR; TCRdb's version includes in-frame clones alone and lacks a portion of them. The table includes roughly 76,000 clones, approximately 90% detected once. This specimen consisted of CD4+ T cells from peripheral blood mononuclear cells, obtained in the second trimester of pregnancy. These receptors originate from a female donor with multiple sclerosis, enrolled in a pregnancy study.

The rearrangement uses TRBV9 and TRBJ2-2, with D tentatively TRBD2 (5 bases). The CDR3 extends over 13 amino acids. Germline CDR1 reads SGDLS; CDR2 reads YYNGEE. V gave up 4 bases and J gave up 5 bases, with 9 bases separating them. Here the CDR3 DNA reads TGTGCCAGCAGCCCTCGAGGGACCGGGGAGCTGTTTTTT. Protein product: CASSPRGTGELFF.

The gene calls are TRBV6-4 and TRBJ1-5, with 7 bases that match TRBD1. The CDR3 length is 16 residues. Trimming cost V 6 bases and J 2 bases; bases outside gene matches: 10. The germline CDR1 and CDR2 sequences are MRHNA and SNTAGT. CDR3 protein: CASSERTGVGNQPQHF. CDR3 DNA: TGTGCCAGCAGCGAACGCACAGGGGTGGGCAATCAGCCCCAGCATTTT.

The V and J genes are TRBV7-2 and TRBJ2-1, with 7 nucleotides matching TRBD2. The CDR3 has 15 residues. Germline CDR1 reads SGHTA; CDR2 reads FQGNSA. V trimming: 6 bases; J trimming: 4 bases; junction bases outside the gene matches: 9. The CDR3 coding sequence is TGTGCCAGCAGTAGGGGTCTAGCGGAGTACAATGAGCAGTTCTTC. Its protein is CASSRGLAEYNEQFF.

The chain has TRBV6-5 and TRBJ1-5, with a possible D match to TRBD1 (6 bases). V was cut by 0 bases and J by 4 bases, with 10 bases left in between. The CDR3 extends over 15 amino acids. In germline, CDR1 is MNHEY, CDR2 SVGAGI. The CDR3 DNA follows: TGTGCCAGCAGTTACTCATATCAGGGGAATCAGCCCCAGCATTTT. It is translated as CASSYSYQGNQPQHF.

The V call is TRBV5-4, the J call TRBJ2-5, with TRBD2 as a possible D gene (6 bases). V was trimmed by 0 bases and J by 5 bases, leaving 14 bases between them. CDR3 size: 15 residues. Germline values: CDR1 SGHNT, CDR2 YYREEE (reference sequence). CDR3 loop: CASSLEASAQETQYF. CDR3 DNA: TGTGCCAGCAGCTTGGAAGCTAGCGCTCAGGAGACCCAGTACTTC.

The chain carries TRBV19 and TRBJ1-6; 9 bases agree with TRBD1. The germline CDR1 and CDR2 sequences are LNHDA and SQIVND (reference sequence). The ends lost 4 bases at V and 8 bases at J; junction bases unmatched: 9. The CDR3 has 16 residues. The CDR3 nucleotides read TGTGCCAGTAGTACTTTCGCGGGACAGGGCCATTCACCCCTCCACTTT. It is translated as CASSTFAGQGHSPLHF.

This clone was seen a single time. This rearrangement joins TRBV4-2 to TRBJ2-5; D perhaps matches TRBD1 (6 bases). This CDR3 is 16 amino acids long. From germline, CDR1 is LGHNA and CDR2 YNFKEQ. Trimming removed 3 bases at V and 2 bases at J, with 16 bases between. The chain's CDR3 is CASSQLTGMSQETQYF. The CDR3 nucleotides read TGTGCCAGCAGCCAGCTAACAGGGATGAGTCAAGAGACCCAGTACTTC.

The chain couples TRBV7-9 to TRBJ2-1; TRBD1 agrees at 7 bases. CDR3 size: 16 residues. Germline-derived CDR1 and CDR2 are SEHNR and FQNEAQ (reference sequence). Trimming cost V 5 bases and J 4 bases; bases outside gene matches: 11. This chain's CDR3 is CASSGGRDSLYNEQFF. For the CDR3, the DNA is TGTGCCAGCAGCGGGGGTCGGGACAGCCTTTACAATGAGCAGTTCTTC.

J is TRBJ2-2 and V is TRBV10-3, with 9 bases identical to TRBD1. With V trimmed by 6 bases and J by 2 bases, 4 bases remained unmatched. The length of the CDR3 is 15 residues. Germline V gene sequence: CDR1 ENHRY, CDR2 SYGVKD. CDR3 loop: CAISPTGGNTGELFF. CDR3 in DNA: TGTGCCATCAGCCCCACAGGGGGCAACACCGGGGAGCTGTTTTTT.